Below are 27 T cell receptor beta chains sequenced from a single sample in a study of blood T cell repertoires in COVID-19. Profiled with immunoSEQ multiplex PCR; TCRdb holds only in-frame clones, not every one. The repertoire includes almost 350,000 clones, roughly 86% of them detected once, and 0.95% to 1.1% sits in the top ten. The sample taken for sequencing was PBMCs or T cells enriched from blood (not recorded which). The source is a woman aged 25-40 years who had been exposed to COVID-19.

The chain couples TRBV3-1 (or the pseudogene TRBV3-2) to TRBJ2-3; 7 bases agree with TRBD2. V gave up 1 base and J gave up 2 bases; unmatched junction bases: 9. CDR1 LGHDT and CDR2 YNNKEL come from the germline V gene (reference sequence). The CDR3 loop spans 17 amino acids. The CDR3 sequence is CASSQGPPAGVTDTQYF. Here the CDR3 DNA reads TGTGCCAGCAGCCAAGGGCCTCCCGCGGGAGTCACAGATACGCAGTATTTT.

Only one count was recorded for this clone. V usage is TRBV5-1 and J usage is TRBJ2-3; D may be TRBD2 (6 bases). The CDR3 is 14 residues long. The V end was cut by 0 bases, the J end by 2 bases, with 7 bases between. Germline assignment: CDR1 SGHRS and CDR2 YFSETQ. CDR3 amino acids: CASSLGLDTDTQYF. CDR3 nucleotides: TGCGCCAGCAGCTTGGGACTAGACACAGATACGCAGTATTTT.

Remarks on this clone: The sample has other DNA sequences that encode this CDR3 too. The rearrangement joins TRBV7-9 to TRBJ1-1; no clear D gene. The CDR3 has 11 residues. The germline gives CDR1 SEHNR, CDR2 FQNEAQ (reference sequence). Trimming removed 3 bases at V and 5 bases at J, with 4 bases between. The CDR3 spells CASSFRTEAFF. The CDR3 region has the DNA TGTGCCAGCAGCTTTCGGACTGAAGCTTTCTTT.

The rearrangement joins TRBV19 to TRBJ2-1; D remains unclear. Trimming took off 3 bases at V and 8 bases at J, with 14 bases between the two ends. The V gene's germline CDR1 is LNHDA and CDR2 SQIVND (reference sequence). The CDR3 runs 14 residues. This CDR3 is CASSILQNGDEQFF. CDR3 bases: TGTGCCAGTAGTATCCTCCAAAACGGAGATGAGCAGTTCTTC. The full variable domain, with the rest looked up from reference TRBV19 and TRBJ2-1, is DGGITQSPKYLFRKEGQNVTLSCEQNLNHDAMYWYRQDPGQGLRLIYYSQIVNDFQKGDIAEGYSVSREKKESFPLTVTSAQKNPTAFYLCASSILQNGDEQFFGPGTRLTVL.

The CDR3 DNA is TGTGCCAGCTCACCCGGACAGGGCCAGCAGCCCCAGCATTTT. Its translation is CASSPGQGQQPQHF. This chain joins TRBV18 and TRBJ1-5; TRBD1 agrees at 8 bases. The V and J ends lost 3 bases and 7 bases, in that order; junction bases with no gene match: 5. CDR1 and CDR2 from the germline V gene are KGHSH and LQKENI. The CDR3 sequence is 14 residues long.

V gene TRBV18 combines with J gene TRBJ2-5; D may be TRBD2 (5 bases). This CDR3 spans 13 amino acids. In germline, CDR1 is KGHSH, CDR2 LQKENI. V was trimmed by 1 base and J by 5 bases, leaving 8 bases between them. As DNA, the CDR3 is TGTGCCAGCTCACCACTTCCGGGGGAGACCCAGTACTTC. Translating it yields CASSPLPGETQYF.

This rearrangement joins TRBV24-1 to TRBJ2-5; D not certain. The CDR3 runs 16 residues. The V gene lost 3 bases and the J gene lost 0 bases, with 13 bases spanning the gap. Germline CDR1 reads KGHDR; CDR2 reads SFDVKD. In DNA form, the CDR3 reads TGTGCCACCAGTGATCGTGTAGGCAGGAACCAAGAGACCCAGTACTTC. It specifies CATSDRVGRNQETQYF.

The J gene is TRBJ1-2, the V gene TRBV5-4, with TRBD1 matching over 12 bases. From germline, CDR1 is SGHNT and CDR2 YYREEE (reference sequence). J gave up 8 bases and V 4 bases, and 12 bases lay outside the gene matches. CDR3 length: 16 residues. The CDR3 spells CASSRGQGAGSSGYTF. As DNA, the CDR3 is TGTGCCAGCAGCCGGGGACAGGGGGCAGGATCCTCGGGCTACACCTTC.

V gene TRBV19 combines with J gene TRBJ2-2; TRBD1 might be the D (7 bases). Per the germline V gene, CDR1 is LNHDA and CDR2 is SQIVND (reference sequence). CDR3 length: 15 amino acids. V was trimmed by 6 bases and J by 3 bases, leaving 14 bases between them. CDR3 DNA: TGTGCCAGTAGGGTGCAGGGGGGCCACACCGGGGAGCTGTTTTTT. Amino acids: CASRVQGGHTGELFF.

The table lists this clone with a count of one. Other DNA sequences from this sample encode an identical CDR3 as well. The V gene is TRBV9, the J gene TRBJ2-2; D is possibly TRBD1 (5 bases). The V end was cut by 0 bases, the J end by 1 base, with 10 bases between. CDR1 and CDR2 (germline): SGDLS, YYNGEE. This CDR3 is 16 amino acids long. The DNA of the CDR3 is TGTGCCAGCAGCGTAGCCGGAACAGGGAACACCGGGGAGCTGTTTTTT. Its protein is CASSVAGTGNTGELFF.

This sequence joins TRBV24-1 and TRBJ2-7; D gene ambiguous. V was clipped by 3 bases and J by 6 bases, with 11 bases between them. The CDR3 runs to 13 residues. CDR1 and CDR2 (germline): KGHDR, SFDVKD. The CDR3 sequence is CATSDGSTVEQYF. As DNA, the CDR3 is TGTGCCACCAGTGATGGGTCTACAGTCGAGCAGTACTTC.

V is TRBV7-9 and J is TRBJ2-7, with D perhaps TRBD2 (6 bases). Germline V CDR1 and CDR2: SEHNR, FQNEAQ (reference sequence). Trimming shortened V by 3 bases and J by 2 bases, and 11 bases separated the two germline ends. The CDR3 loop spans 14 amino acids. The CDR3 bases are TGTGCCAGCAGCTTGACGGGACTCCCCTACGAGCAGTACTTC. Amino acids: CASSLTGLPYEQYF.

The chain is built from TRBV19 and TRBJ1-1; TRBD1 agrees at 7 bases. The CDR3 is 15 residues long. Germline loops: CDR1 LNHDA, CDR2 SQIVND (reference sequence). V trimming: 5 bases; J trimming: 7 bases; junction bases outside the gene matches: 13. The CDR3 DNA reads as TGTGCCAGTAGTGAGGGGGCTGAGGGAACGCGTGAAGCTTTCTTT. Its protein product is CASSEGAEGTREAFF.

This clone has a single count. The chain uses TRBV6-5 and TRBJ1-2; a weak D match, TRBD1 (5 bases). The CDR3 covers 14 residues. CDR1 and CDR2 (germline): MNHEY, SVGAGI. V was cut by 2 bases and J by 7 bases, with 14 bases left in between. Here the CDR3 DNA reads TGTGCCAGCAGTTACATGGGGGGGGAGGGTGGCTACACCTTC. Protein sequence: CASSYMGGEGGYTF.

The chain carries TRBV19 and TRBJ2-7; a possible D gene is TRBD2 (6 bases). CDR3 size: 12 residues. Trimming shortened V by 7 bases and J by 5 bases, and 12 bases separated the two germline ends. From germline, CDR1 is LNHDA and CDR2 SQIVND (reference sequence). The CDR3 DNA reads TGTGCCAGTACTCCGGACTACCACGAGCAGTACTTC. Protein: CASTPDYHEQYF.

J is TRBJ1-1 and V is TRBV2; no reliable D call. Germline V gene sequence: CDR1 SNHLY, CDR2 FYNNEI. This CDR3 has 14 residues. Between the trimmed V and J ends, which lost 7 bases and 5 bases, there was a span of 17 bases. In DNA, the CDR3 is TGTGCCAGCAATTGGCGTCTTTCCGGGACTGAAGCTTTCTTT. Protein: CASNWRLSGTEAFF.

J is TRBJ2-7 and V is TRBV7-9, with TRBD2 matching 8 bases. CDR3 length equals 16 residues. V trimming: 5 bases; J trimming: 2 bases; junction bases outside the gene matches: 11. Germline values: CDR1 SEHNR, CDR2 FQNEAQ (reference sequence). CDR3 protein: CASSPREGGSAYEQYF. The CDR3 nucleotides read TGTGCCAGCAGCCCCCGGGAGGGGGGCAGCGCCTACGAGCAGTACTTC.

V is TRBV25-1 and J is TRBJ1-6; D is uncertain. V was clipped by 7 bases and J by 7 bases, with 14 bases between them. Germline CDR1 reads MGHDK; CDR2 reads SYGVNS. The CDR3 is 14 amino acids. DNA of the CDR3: TGTGCCAGCAAGCGGGAAGCCCCCAATTCACCCCTCCACTTT. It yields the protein CASKREAPNSPLHF.

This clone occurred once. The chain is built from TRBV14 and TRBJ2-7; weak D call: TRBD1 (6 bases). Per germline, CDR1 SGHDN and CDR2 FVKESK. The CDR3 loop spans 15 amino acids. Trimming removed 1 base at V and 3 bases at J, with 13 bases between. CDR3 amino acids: CASSQASGAYYEQYF. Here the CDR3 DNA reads TGTGCCAGCAGCCAAGCGTCAGGGGCCTACTACGAGCAGTACTTC.

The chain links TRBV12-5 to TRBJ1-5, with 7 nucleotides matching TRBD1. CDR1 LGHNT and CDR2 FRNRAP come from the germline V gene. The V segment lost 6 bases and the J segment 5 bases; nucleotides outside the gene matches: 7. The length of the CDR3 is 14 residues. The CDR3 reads CASGRGTVDQPQHF. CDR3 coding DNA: TGTGCTAGTGGGAGGGGGACAGTCGATCAGCCCCAGCATTTT.

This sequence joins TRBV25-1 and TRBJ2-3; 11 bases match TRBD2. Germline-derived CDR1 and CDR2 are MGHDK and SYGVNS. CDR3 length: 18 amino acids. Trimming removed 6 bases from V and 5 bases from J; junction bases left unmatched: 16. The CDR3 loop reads CASREALSGRVTGDTQYF. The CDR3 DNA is TGTGCCAGCAGGGAAGCGCTTAGCGGGAGGGTAACAGGAGATACGCAGTATTTT.

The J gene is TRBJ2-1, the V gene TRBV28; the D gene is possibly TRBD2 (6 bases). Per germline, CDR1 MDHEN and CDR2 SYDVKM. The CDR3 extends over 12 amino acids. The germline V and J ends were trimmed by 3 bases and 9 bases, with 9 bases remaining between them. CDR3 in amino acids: CASSFSGVEQFF. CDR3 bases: TGTGCCAGCAGTTTTAGCGGAGTTGAGCAGTTCTTC.

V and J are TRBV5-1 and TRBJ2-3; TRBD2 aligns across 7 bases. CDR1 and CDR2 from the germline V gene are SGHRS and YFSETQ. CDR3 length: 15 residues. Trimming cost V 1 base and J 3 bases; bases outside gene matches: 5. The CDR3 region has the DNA TGCGCCAGCAGCTTGTCTCTAGCGGCAACAGATACGCAGTATTTT. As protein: CASSLSLAATDTQYF.

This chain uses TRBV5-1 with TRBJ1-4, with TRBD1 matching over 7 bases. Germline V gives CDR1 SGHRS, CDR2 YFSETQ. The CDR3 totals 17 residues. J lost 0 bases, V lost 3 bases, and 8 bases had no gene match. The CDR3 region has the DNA TGCGCCAGCAGCTACGGGACAGAGTTTGCAACTAATGAAAAACTGTTTTTT. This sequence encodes CASSYGTEFATNEKLFF. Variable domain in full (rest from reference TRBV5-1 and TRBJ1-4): KAGVTQTPRYLIKTRGQQVTLSCSPISGHRSVSWYQQTPGQGLQFLFEYFSETQRNKGNFPGRFSGRQFSNSRSEMNVSTLELGDSALYLCASSYGTEFATNEKLFFGSGTQLSVL.

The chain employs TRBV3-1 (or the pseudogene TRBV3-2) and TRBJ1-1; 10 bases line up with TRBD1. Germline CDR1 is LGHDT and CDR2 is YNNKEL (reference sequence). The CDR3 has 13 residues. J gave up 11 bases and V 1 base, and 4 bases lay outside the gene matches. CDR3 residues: CASSQGDRGSAFF. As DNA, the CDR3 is TGTGCCAGCAGCCAAGGGGACAGGGGTTCGGCTTTCTTT.

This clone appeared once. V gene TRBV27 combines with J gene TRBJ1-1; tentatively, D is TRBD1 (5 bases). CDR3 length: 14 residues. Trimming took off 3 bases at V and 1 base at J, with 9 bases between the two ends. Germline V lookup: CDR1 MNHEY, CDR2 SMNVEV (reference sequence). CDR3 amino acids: CASSFGGANTEAFF. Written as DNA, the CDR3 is TGTGCCAGCAGTTTCGGAGGGGCGAACACTGAAGCTTTCTTT.

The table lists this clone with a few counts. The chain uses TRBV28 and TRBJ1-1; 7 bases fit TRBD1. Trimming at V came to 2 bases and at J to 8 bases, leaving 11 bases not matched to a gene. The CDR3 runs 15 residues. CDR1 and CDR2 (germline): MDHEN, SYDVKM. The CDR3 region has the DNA TGTGCCAGCAGTTTAGGCGTACAGGGGATAACCGAAGCTTTCTTT. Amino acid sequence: CASSLGVQGITEAFF.